A selection of T cell receptor beta chains follows, all from one sample in a study of blood T cell repertoires in COVID-19. Assay used: immunoSEQ multiplex PCR; TCRdb lists only in-frame clones, some missing. The table lists roughly 100,000 clones, 65% to 80% of them singletons. The material sequenced was peripheral blood. The origin of the receptors is a woman between 65 and 79 years old with acute or convalescent COVID-19. Each CDR3 is given with its conserved first and last residue. D genes are given only for firm matches. Clone size is given for some rows only: seen once, a few or many times, or a class if the clone is expanded.

J gene,CDR3 length,V gene,clone size,D gene,CDR3 protein,CDR3 DNA
TRBJ1-3,17,TRBV7-9,NA,TRBD1,CASSSRQGATSGNTIYF,TGTGCCAGCAGCTCAAGACAGGGGGCGACCTCTGGAAACACCATATATTTT
TRBJ2-1,16,TRBV27,once,NA,CASSPRVEGSRYEQFF,TGTGCCAGCAGTCCCCGGGTGGAGGGGAGCAGATATGAGCAGTTCTTC
TRBJ1-1,14,TRBV5-8,once,NA,CASSSGRENTEAFF,TGTGCCAGCAGCTCCGGACGGGAGAACACTGAAGCTTTCTTT
TRBJ2-1,17,TRBV28,NA,TRBD1,CASSLSPGTAFYNEQFF,TGTGCCAGCAGTTTATCCCCCGGGACAGCTTTCTACAATGAGCAGTTCTTC
TRBJ1-4,15,TRBV19,NA,TRBD1,CASSRSGTGHEKLFF,TGTGCCAGTAGTCGCAGCGGGACAGGGCACGAAAAACTGTTTTTT
TRBJ1-1,15,TRBV5-1,NA,TRBD1,CASSLGVGTGAEAFF,TGCGCCAGCAGCTTGGGTGTGGGGACAGGGGCTGAAGCTTTCTTT
TRBJ2-3,13,TRBV2,NA,NA,CATRTAFTDTQYF,TGTGCAACTAGGACGGCCTTCACAGATACGCAGTATTTT
TRBJ2-2,15,TRBV11-2,NA,NA,CASSRRVANTGELFF,TGTGCCAGCAGCCGCCGGGTTGCGAACACCGGGGAGCTGTTTTTT
TRBJ1-1,15,TRBV10-1,NA,NA,CASSESRVRGTEAFF,TGCGCCAGCAGTGAGTCGAGGGTCAGGGGAACTGAAGCTTTCTTT
TRBJ1-2,12,TRBV7-2,once,NA,CASSGLQYGYTF,TGTGCCAGCAGCGGGCTACAATATGGCTACACCTTC
TRBJ2-2,19,TRBV4-1,many,NA,CASSQDRGRRQINTGELFF,TGCGCCAGCAGCCAAGACAGGGGTCGAAGACAAATTAACACCGGGGAGCTGTTTTTT
TRBJ2-1,16,TRBV4-1,NA,NA,CASSLGTTSSYNEQFF,TGCGCCAGCAGCCTTGGCACCACTAGCTCCTACAATGAGCAGTTCTTC
TRBJ2-3,12,TRBV30,NA,NA,CAWSWATDTQYF,TGTGCCTGGAGTTGGGCCACAGATACGCAGTATTTT
TRBJ2-4,16,TRBV11-2,NA,TRBD2,CASSFRGGEGKNIQYF,TGTGCCAGCAGTTTTCGCGGGGGGGAGGGCAAAAACATTCAGTACTTC
TRBJ1-5,14,TRBV6-5,NA,TRBD1,CASRDSGGQQPQHF,TGTGCCAGCAGAGATTCAGGGGGGCAACAGCCCCAGCATTTT
TRBJ1-1,16,TRBV5-1,NA,NA,CASSLWGGNMNTEAFF,TGCGCCAGCAGCTTGTGGGGAGGGAACATGAACACTGAAGCTTTCTTT
TRBJ2-5,15,TRBV7-2,NA,TRBD2,CASNQGLAGGETQYF,TGTGCCAGCAACCAGGGACTAGCGGGGGGAGAGACCCAGTACTTC
TRBJ2-1,14,TRBV11-1,NA,NA,CASSLYRGTNEQFF,TGTGCCAGCAGCTTATATAGGGGTACCAATGAGCAGTTCTTC
TRBJ1-4,16,TRBV18,NA,NA,CASSPRQQATNEKLFF,TGTGCCAGCTCACCTAGACAACAGGCAACTAATGAAAAACTGTTTTTT
TRBJ1-1,14,TRBV28,NA,TRBD1,CASKGRGANTEAFF,TGTGCCAGCAAGGGCAGGGGGGCGAACACTGAAGCTTTCTTT
TRBJ2-1,15,TRBV28,NA,NA,CASSFSQGAYNEQFF,TGTGCCAGCAGTTTCTCACAGGGTGCCTACAATGAGCAGTTCTTC
TRBJ1-6,16,TRBV6-1,NA,NA,CASSEGERGRNSPLHF,TGTGCCAGCAGTGAAGGGGAGCGGGGGCGAAATTCACCCCTCCACTTT
TRBJ2-7,14,TRBV7-9,NA,NA,CASSFGRGPYEQYF,TGTGCCAGCAGCTTCGGCAGGGGACCCTACGAGCAGTACTTC
TRBJ2-5,14,TRBV3-1/TRBV3-2,NA,NA,CASSLTGGKETQYF,TGTGCCAGCAGCCTCACGGGGGGCAAAGAGACCCAGTACTTC
TRBJ1-5,12,TRBV28,NA,NA,CASGNRAAGQHF,TGTGCCAGCGGGAACAGGGCTGCCGGCCAGCATTTT
TRBJ2-2,18,TRBV5-5,NA,TRBD2,CASSLVERGGQGAGELFF,TGTGCCAGCAGCTTGGTGGAGCGGGGGGGCCAGGGAGCCGGGGAGCTGTTTTTT
TRBJ1-2,14,TRBV6-5,NA,TRBD1,CASTRLQGNYGYTF,TGTGCCAGCACCCGTCTACAGGGGAACTATGGCTACACCTTC
TRBJ1-2,14,TRBV7-8,NA,TRBD1,CASSSQTGLYGYTF,TGTGCCAGCAGCTCCCAGACAGGGCTCTATGGCTACACCTTC
TRBJ2-3,13,TRBV29-1,NA,TRBD2,CSVAGGFTDTQYF,TGCAGCGTTGCCGGGGGGTTCACAGATACGCAGTATTTT
TRBJ1-6,16,TRBV2,NA,TRBD1,CASRAGTGFDNSPLHF,TGTGCCAGCAGGGCCGGGACAGGCTTTGACAATTCACCCCTCCACTTT
TRBJ2-3,16,TRBV28,NA,NA,CASISFGLPGTDTQYF,TGTGCCAGCATTTCCTTTGGGCTCCCTGGCACAGATACGCAGTATTTT
TRBJ1-1,14,TRBV6-5,NA,NA,CASRGTGLGTEAFF,TGTGCCAGCAGAGGAACAGGCCTCGGGACTGAAGCTTTCTTT
TRBJ2-5,12,TRBV19,NA,TRBD1,CASHGTGETQYF,TGTGCCAGTCACGGGACAGGAGAGACCCAGTACTTC
TRBJ1-1,14,TRBV5-5,NA,TRBD1,CASSIQGGETEAFF,TGTGCCAGCAGCATACAGGGGGGAGAAACTGAAGCTTTCTTT
TRBJ1-1,13,TRBV19,NA,TRBD1,CASITPGGPEAFF,TGTGCCAGTATAACCCCAGGGGGCCCGGAAGCTTTCTTT
TRBJ2-1,17,TRBV7-2,few,TRBD1,CASSLSRDRGGYNEQFF,TGTGCCAGCAGCTTAAGCCGGGACAGGGGTGGATACAATGAGCAGTTCTTC
TRBJ1-2,12,TRBV28,NA,NA,CASSSTDYGYTF,TGTGCCAGCAGCTCGACAGACTATGGCTACACCTTC
TRBJ1-2,13,TRBV29-1,NA,TRBD1,CSVGQGVGYGYTF,TGCAGCGTTGGACAGGGGGTTGGGTATGGCTACACCTTC
TRBJ1-2,14,TRBV5-1,NA,NA,CASSFLQGDYGYTF,TGCGCCAGCAGCTTCCTACAGGGTGACTATGGCTACACCTTC
TRBJ1-2,18,TRBV13,few,TRBD1,CASSPYRRPTGGADGYTF,TGTGCCAGCAGCCCATACCGCCGGCCGACAGGGGGAGCGGATGGCTACACCTTC
TRBJ1-1,15,TRBV5-8,NA,TRBD1,CASSPRTGPNTEAFF,TGTGCCAGCAGCCCACGGACAGGACCGAACACTGAAGCTTTCTTT
TRBJ1-1,12,TRBV19,NA,NA,CASSIGHVEAFF,TGTGCCAGTAGTATAGGACACGTTGAAGCTTTCTTT
TRBJ2-7,13,TRBV7-8,few,NA,CASSLAQGREQYF,TGTGCCAGCAGCTTAGCGCAGGGTCGGGAGCAGTACTTC
TRBJ2-2,15,TRBV27,NA,NA,CASWTTSANTGELFF,TGTGCCAGCTGGACGACTAGTGCGAACACCGGGGAGCTGTTTTTT
TRBJ1-5,13,TRBV4-1,NA,NA,CASRAGEGQPQHF,TGCGCCAGCAGAGCAGGGGAGGGTCAGCCCCAGCATTTT
TRBJ2-7,15,TRBV7-2,NA,TRBD2,CASSLSTSGAYEQYF,TGTGCCAGCAGCTTATCCACTAGCGGGGCCTACGAGCAGTACTTC
TRBJ1-3,14,TRBV19,NA,TRBD1,CASQDRASGNTIYF,TGTGCCAGCCAGGACAGGGCATCTGGAAACACCATATATTTT
TRBJ2-2,16,TRBV5-1,NA,TRBD1,CASSLRTGANTGELFF,TGCGCCAGCAGCTTGAGGACAGGCGCGAACACCGGGGAGCTGTTTTTT
TRBJ2-7,15,TRBV7-8,once,TRBD2,CASSAEGLAGYEQYF,TGTGCCAGCAGCGCTGAGGGACTAGCGGGGTACGAGCAGTACTTC
TRBJ2-3,15,TRBV4-1,NA,NA,CASSHSQGGTDTQYF,TGCGCCAGCAGCCACTCCCAGGGGGGAACAGATACGCAGTATTTT
TRBJ1-4,15,TRBV7-2,NA,TRBD1,CASSLVAGGGEKLFF,TGTGCCAGCAGCTTAGTAGCAGGGGGAGGTGAAAAACTGTTTTTT
TRBJ2-7,16,TRBV5-1,NA,TRBD2,CASSLDVSGGSYEQYF,TGCGCCAGCAGCTTGGATGTTAGCGGGGGATCCTACGAGCAGTACTTC
TRBJ1-5,12,TRBV28,once,NA,CASSYRGLAQHF,TGTGCCAGCAGTTATCGGGGTTTGGCCCAGCATTTT